The rows below give T cell receptor beta chains drawn from one sample of a study of OX40 agonist ivuxolimab in advanced cancers. Libraries were prepared by immunoSEQ multiplex PCR; TCRdb keeps only in-frame clonotypes and omits some of them. The repertoire has about 23,000 clones, over 75% of them found once; the top ten carry 15% to 20%. The source material was CD4+ or CD8+ T cells sorted from blood, sampled in a trial of the OX40 agonist ivuxolimab. The receptors shown here come from an adult with an advanced solid tumor such as melanoma, head and neck, liver or kidney cancer. Each CDR3 is given with its conserved first and last residue. The D gene is left open where the match is weak. For some rows the clone size is stated as once, few or many, or as a class when expanded; others skip it.

d_call	v_call	clone_size	j_call	cdr3_aa	cdr3_nt
-	TRBV9	-	TRBJ1-5	CASSVGQHNQPQHF	TGTGCCAGCAGCGTAGGGCAGCACAATCAGCCCCAGCATTTT
-	TRBV29-1	once	TRBJ2-1	CSGEAGALSYNEQFF	TGCAGCGGAGAAGCAGGGGCCCTCTCCTACAATGAGCAGTTCTTC
-	TRBV5-6	once	TRBJ2-7	CASSFWTGYEEQYF	TGTGCCAGCAGCTTTTGGACGGGGTACGAGGAGCAGTACTTC
-	TRBV10-3	-	TRBJ2-3	CAISDEGAADTQYF	TGTGCCATCAGTGACGAAGGGGCCGCAGATACGCAGTATTTT
TRBD1	TRBV11-1	-	TRBJ1-3	CASSLAPGQGSSGNTIYF	TGTGCCAGCAGCTTAGCCCCGGGACAGGGGTCCTCTGGAAACACCATATATTTT
TRBD1	TRBV19	-	TRBJ1-5	CASSRGTGARGQPQHF	TGTGCCAGTAGTAGGGGGACAGGGGCCCGGGGGCAGCCCCAGCATTTT
TRBD2	TRBV6-1	-	TRBJ2-3	CARPTSGGVTDTQYF	TGTGCCAGACCCACTAGCGGGGGAGTCACAGATACGCAGTATTTT
-	TRBV19	few	TRBJ1-6	CASSKIADNSPLHF	TGTGCCAGTAGCAAGATTGCCGATAATTCACCCCTCCACTTT
TRBD2	TRBV7-2	-	TRBJ2-3	CASSLRRGGVDTQYF	TGTGCCAGCAGCTTACGGCGGGGAGGGGTGGATACGCAGTATTTT
TRBD2	TRBV29-1	-	TRBJ2-3	CSVLVLGLAESTDTQYF	TGCAGCGTTCTTGTTCTGGGACTAGCGGAGAGCACAGATACGCAGTATTTT
-	TRBV18	-	TRBJ2-2	CASSPSKGENTGELFF	TGTGCCAGCTCACCCTCGAAGGGAGAGAACACCGGGGAGCTGTTTTTT
TRBD2	TRBV4-3	few	TRBJ2-3	CASSPRFGWGGTDTQYF	TGCGCCAGCAGCCCCCGTTTTGGGTGGGGGGGAACAGATACGCAGTATTTT
-	TRBV4-1	-	TRBJ2-1	CASSQESSGEQFF	TGCGCCAGCAGCCAAGAGTCCTCGGGTGAGCAGTTCTTC
-	TRBV19	-	TRBJ1-2	CASSIERGRGYGYTF	TGTGCCAGTAGTATAGAAAGAGGGAGGGGCTATGGCTACACCTTC
-	TRBV7-6	-	TRBJ2-7	CASSLARDNFYEQYF	TGTGCCAGCAGCTTAGCAAGGGACAACTTCTACGAGCAGTACTTC
-	TRBV27	-	TRBJ1-2	CASSVQTGGGGGYTF	TGTGCCAGCAGTGTACAGACGGGTGGAGGGGGTGGCTACACCTTC
TRBD1	TRBV19	-	TRBJ1-4	CASKGYYGTGVPKLFF	TGTGCCAGTAAGGGTTACTACGGGACAGGGGTACCGAAACTGTTTTTT
-	TRBV6-5	-	TRBJ1-2	CASSYSGTLNYGYTF	TGTGCCAGCAGTTACTCCGGGACTCTCAACTATGGCTACACCTTC
TRBD1	TRBV6-5	-	TRBJ1-2	CASSPQGGANYGYTF	TGTGCCAGCAGCCCCCAAGGGGGCGCCAACTATGGCTACACCTTC
-	TRBV7-9	-	TRBJ2-5	CASSFEGIRETQYF	TGTGCCAGCAGCTTTGAGGGAATAAGAGAGACCCAGTACTTC
TRBD1	TRBV7-2	-	TRBJ2-2	CASSIHNRGPGELFF	TGTGCCAGCAGCATTCATAACAGGGGGCCCGGGGAGCTGTTTTTT
TRBD1	TRBV7-3	-	TRBJ2-5	CASSLDRGQTQYF	TGTGCCAGCAGCTTAGACAGGGGGCAGACCCAGTACTTC
-	TRBV11-2	medium-sized	TRBJ2-3	CASSLGSGITDTQYF	TGTGCCAGCAGCTTAGGGTCAGGGATAACAGATACGCAGTATTTT
TRBD1	TRBV19	-	TRBJ2-3	CASTHEGQGPDTQYF	TGTGCCAGTACCCATGAGGGACAGGGGCCAGATACGCAGTATTTT
-	TRBV5-6	-	TRBJ2-1	CASSSGNNEQFF	TGTGCCAGCAGCTCAGGGAACAATGAGCAGTTCTTC
-	TRBV7-9	-	TRBJ2-5	CASGETQYF	TGTGCCAGCGGGGAGACCCAGTACTTC
-	TRBV27	few	TRBJ2-1	CASSLSGTNEQFF	TGTGCCAGCAGTTTAAGTGGAACCAATGAGCAGTTCTTC
-	TRBV18	large	TRBJ1-5	CASSPPGQPQHF	TGTGCCAGCTCACCACCGGGTCAGCCCCAGCATTTT
TRBD2	TRBV4-2	-	TRBJ2-1	CASSPTSGGNPYNEQFF	TGTGCCAGCAGCCCCACTAGCGGGGGAAACCCCTACAATGAGCAGTTCTTC
-	TRBV10-3	-	TRBJ1-1	CAISGASTMNTEAFF	TGTGCCATCAGTGGGGCCAGTACCATGAACACTGAAGCTTTCTTT
-	TRBV25-1	-	TRBJ2-7	CASSPGYEQYF	TGTGCCAGCAGTCCCGGCTACGAGCAGTACTTC
TRBD1	TRBV7-9	-	TRBJ2-2	CASSLATGLAGELFF	TGTGCCAGCAGCTTAGCGACAGGGCTGGCCGGGGAGCTGTTTTTT
-	TRBV11-2	medium-sized	TRBJ2-7	CASSLGWGDPYEQYF	TGTGCCAGCAGCTTAGGATGGGGGGATCCCTACGAGCAGTACTTC
-	TRBV28	-	TRBJ2-7	CATGPSSYEQYF	TGTGCCACAGGACCGAGCTCCTACGAGCAGTACTTC
TRBD2	TRBV27	-	TRBJ2-7	CASRARGLAGTSYEQYF	TGTGCCAGCAGAGCTCGGGGACTAGCGGGGACCTCCTACGAGCAGTACTTC
-	TRBV27	few	TRBJ1-6	CASSFSQAAGSPLHF	TGTGCCAGCAGTTTTTCGCAGGCGGCAGGATCACCCCTCCACTTT
TRBD1	TRBV7-9	few	TRBJ1-2	CASSLWVEQGGGYTF	TGTGCCAGCAGCTTATGGGTTGAACAGGGGGGCGGCTACACCTTC
-	TRBV9	-	TRBJ2-2	CASSGDFDTGELFF	TGTGCCAGCAGCGGGGACTTCGACACCGGGGAGCTGTTTTTT
TRBD1	TRBV5-4	-	TRBJ2-7	CASSSRGPYEQYF	TGTGCCAGCAGCTCGAGGGGGCCCTACGAGCAGTACTTC
-	TRBV6-5	-	TRBJ2-3	CASRIGAGADTQYF	TGTGCCAGCAGAATTGGGGCAGGGGCAGATACGCAGTATTTT